Here is one TCR beta chain with its context. Its matching antigen is unknown. This entry is derived from a study of a mutant IDH1 vaccine in newly diagnosed glioma. Study summary: Patients had received radiotherapy, temozolomide, or both previously, most receiving both.

The CDR3 is made up of 13 amino acids. The V and J ends lost 2 bases and 12 bases respectively, with 13 bases between them. Per the germline V gene, CDR1 is SEHNR and CDR2 is FQNEAQ (reference sequence). Regarding time point: week 23, last vaccination. In every dose of vaccine, 300 ug of mutant IDH1 20-mer peptide was given alongside topical imiquimod. Some clones are missing from TCRdb's copy, which holds only in-frame ones; the method was immunoSEQ multiplex PCR. The sample lists 35,000 to 45,000 clones; about 78% were seen once. The TCR comes from a middle-aged woman with glioma. Some clones in this sample may be carry-over from other donors' samples. The chain joins TRBV7-9 to TRBJ1-4; unclear D gene. The starting material was PBMCs, obtained from a glioma patient whose treatment included an IDH1 peptide vaccine. CDR3 sequence: CASSLYEGRELFF. CDR3 nucleotide sequence: TGTGCCAGCAGCTTATACGAGGGAAGGGAACTGTTTTTT.